The present T cell receptor (beta chain) was sequenced within a study of human T cells and chemical hapten exposure. Unique molecular identifiers were affixed to discrete cDNA molecules within the library. One entry per CDR3 protein, called by TCRdb with MiXCR from the RACE reads. This sample has 65,000 to 95,000 distinct CDR3 sequences; less than 8% occur once, and the top ten carry roughly 1.4%. This clonotype has a count of ten or more. In germline, CDR1 is SGHDT, CDR2 YYEEEE. The ends lost 5 bases at V and 4 bases at J; junction bases unmatched: 4. The CDR3 length is 13 residues. As for time point: patch test 2, 6 weeks after DPC sensitization. As to treatment: therapeutic diphenylcyclopropenone sensitization with weekly scalp DPC. Donation of samples came from alopecia patients who were 18 to 70 years old and suitable for DPC.

This chain uses TRBV5-6 with TRBJ2-7; 9 nucleotides line up with TRBD1. Here the sequenced sample was whole blood, taken in connection with sensitization to the hapten diphenylcyclopropenone (DPC). The TCR comes from a woman aged 25 to 45 with alopecia areata. Some clones in this sample may be carry-over from other donors' samples. The CDR3 is CASRAGQGYEQYF. As DNA, the CDR3 is TGTGCCAGCAGAGCGGGACAGGGATACGAGCAGTACTTC.